The clone carrying this T cell receptor beta chain occurred a few times. Its antigen is not known. The assay was immunoSEQ multiplex PCR, and TCRdb's table has in-frame clones only and misses some. The table has 100,000 to 150,000 clones, about 90% seen once. The source of the sample is a study of T cell responses to AZD1222 COVID-19 vaccine. Study findings and constraints: Among those given AZD1222, only five or six were seropositive at baseline.

The CDR3 length is 15 residues. V gave up 4 bases and J gave up 5 bases; unmatched junction bases: 7. Germline values: CDR1 SEHNR, CDR2 FQNEAQ (reference sequence). The gene calls are TRBV7-9 and TRBJ2-7, with 11 bases fitting TRBD2. The sequencing used peripheral blood, collected on day 0 of AZD1222 vaccination. The source is an adult in good health. The CDR3 region is CASSSTSGSRDEQYF. The CDR3 DNA is TGTGCCAGCAGCTCAACTAGCGGGAGTAGGGACGAGCAGTACTTC.